A selection of T cell receptor beta chains follows, all from one sample in a study of T-cell memory formation after mild COVID-19. TCRdb fed the 5' RACE reads into MiXCR, producing one record per CDR3 protein. In the table there are approximately 48,000 distinct CDR3 sequences, about 7.3% of which are singletons. The sample taken for sequencing was PBMCs or a T cell subset sorted from them (not recorded which). All receptors derive from a man between 18 and 29 years old who had mild COVID-19 (a few samples of this study predate the infection). Cell type and time point are not known. CDR3s include the opening cysteine and the closing phenylalanine or tryptophan. A D gene is named only where the DNA matches it firmly. Size tells how often a clone was seen (once, few, many) or the class of an expanded clone, and some rows leave it out.

d_call j_call clone_size cdr3_length v_call cdr3_nt cdr3_aa
. TRBJ2-4 many 12 TRBV20-1 TGCAGTGCTAGGAGAGGGAAGGGCATTCAGTACTTC CSARRGKGIQYF
. TRBJ2-1 few 16 TRBV24-1 TGTGCCACCAGTGATTTCCCAGGGGGAGGAGATGATGAGCAGTTCTTC CATSDFPGGGDDEQFF
. TRBJ1-2 . 14 TRBV12-3/TRBV12-4 TGTGCCAGCAGTTCCCGGAGTACTAACTATGGCTACACCTTC CASSSRSTNYGYTF
TRBD1 TRBJ2-5 . 16 TRBV11-2 TGTGCCAGCACCCCCTTCCGGGACAGGGTGATCAAGACCCAGTACTTC CASTPFRDRVIKTQYF
TRBD1 TRBJ1-5 few 14 TRBV20-1 TGCAGTGCCAGACCCAGGGGGTACAATCAGCCCCAGCATTTT CSARPRGYNQPQHF
. TRBJ2-5 . 12 TRBV15 TGTGCCACCAGCAGAGAAATGAAGACCCAGTACTTC CATSREMKTQYF
. TRBJ2-1 few 12 TRBV7-9 TGTGCCAGCCGCAGGGAGGACAATGAGCAGTTCTTC CASRREDNEQFF
TRBD1 TRBJ1-5 many 19 TRBV7-2 TGTGCCAGCAGCTTAGGTACGGGACAGGGGGCGTGGAGCAATCAGCCCCAGCATTTT CASSLGTGQGAWSNQPQHF
. TRBJ1-2 . 13 TRBV6-2/TRBV6-3 TGTGCCAGCAGCACTACAGGGCCCTATGGCTACACCTTC CASSTTGPYGYTF
. TRBJ2-3 . 14 TRBV7-9 TGTGCCAGCAGCTTAAGGCGGGGTACAGATACGCAGTATTTT CASSLRRGTDTQYF
. TRBJ2-1 few 15 TRBV25-1 TGTGCCAGCAGTGACCCCGGAGGGGGGGCGTTTGAGCAGTTCTTC CASSDPGGGAFEQFF
. TRBJ1-1 few 13 TRBV20-1 TGCAGTGCTAGTAAGGATATGAACACTGAAGCTTTCTTT CSASKDMNTEAFF
TRBD1 TRBJ1-2 many 15 TRBV20-1 TGCAGTGCTCAAGAGGATGGGACAGCTAACTATGGCTACACCTTC CSAQEDGTANYGYTF
. TRBJ1-5 many 13 TRBV20-1 TGCAGTGCTAGATCGGATAGCAATCAGCCCCAGCATTTT CSARSDSNQPQHF
TRBD1 TRBJ1-6 . 15 TRBV9 TGTGCCAGCGGGGACAGGGAGGGCGCACCGTCACCCCTCCACTTT CASGDREGAPSPLHF
. TRBJ2-1 many 11 TRBV7-2 TGTGCCAGCAGCTTTATGAGTGAGCAGTTCTTC CASSFMSEQFF
. TRBJ1-4 . 16 TRBV5-1 TGCGCCAGCAGCTTGGGCGTCCTGGGACTTAATGAAAAACTGTTTTTT CASSLGVLGLNEKLFF
. TRBJ2-5 many 17 TRBV6-5 TGTGCCAGCAGTTTCTCATGGGTGGCAGGCCTCAGGGAGACCCAGTACTTC CASSFSWVAGLRETQYF
TRBD1 TRBJ1-1 . 13 TRBV10-3 TGTGCCATCAGCGCGGACAGGTTAGGTGAAGCTTTCTTT CAISADRLGEAFF
. TRBJ1-5 few 14 TRBV6-2/TRBV6-3 TGTGCCAGCAGTTCAACAGGAGTCGAACAGCCCCAGCATTTT CASSSTGVEQPQHF
. TRBJ2-3 . 17 TRBV24-1 TGTGCCACCAGTGCCCTGGGTGGGCCCTTGAGTACAGATACGCAGTATTTT CATSALGGPLSTDTQYF
. TRBJ1-5 . 13 TRBV12-3/TRBV12-4 TGTGCCAGCACGCGACAGAGCAATCAGCCCCAGCATTTT CASTRQSNQPQHF
TRBD2 TRBJ2-1 many 13 TRBV5-1 TGCGCCAGCAGAGGGACTAGCGGGGGGGAGCAGTTCTTC CASRGTSGGEQFF
. TRBJ1-1 . 15 TRBV19 TGTGCCAGTTGTAGTCCGACAGCATCGAACACTGAAGCTTTCTTT CASCSPTASNTEAFF
. TRBJ1-6 . 17 TRBV6-5 TGTGCCAGCAGTTACAGGCGTTCGTGGGGCCTAGGGTCACCCCTCCACTTT CASSYRRSWGLGSPLHF